This note documents a single T cell receptor (beta chain) sequence. Its antigen is unidentified. The record originates from a study of T cells in narcolepsy. For the study at large: Patients with NT1 or NT2 and healthy control donors were enrolled. The study, taken as a whole, reports: Same-patient CSF and blood CD4+ T cell clonotypes included HCRT-specific and TRIB2-specific autoreactive ones. Healthy controls reportedly lacked the autoreactive clonotypes serially found in patients' blood. Some memory CD4+ repertoires had no autoreactive clone sequences.

Germline V gives CDR1 MNHEY, CDR2 SVGAGI. V lost 2 bases and J 9 bases, leaving 11 bases between the germline ends. This CDR3 is 14 amino acids long. The table came from immunoSEQ multiplex PCR; TCRdb's copy has only in-frame clones and leaves some out. The sample lists about 35,000 clones, about 85% occurring once. The sequenced material came from memory (CD45RA-) CD4+ T cells from blood. This clonotype originated in a human donor in good health. This chain uses TRBV6-5 with TRBJ1-6; unclear D gene. CDR3 loop: CASSYGPKVSPLHF. CDR3 DNA sequence: TGTGCCAGCAGTTACGGCCCCAAAGTTTCACCCCTCCACTTT.